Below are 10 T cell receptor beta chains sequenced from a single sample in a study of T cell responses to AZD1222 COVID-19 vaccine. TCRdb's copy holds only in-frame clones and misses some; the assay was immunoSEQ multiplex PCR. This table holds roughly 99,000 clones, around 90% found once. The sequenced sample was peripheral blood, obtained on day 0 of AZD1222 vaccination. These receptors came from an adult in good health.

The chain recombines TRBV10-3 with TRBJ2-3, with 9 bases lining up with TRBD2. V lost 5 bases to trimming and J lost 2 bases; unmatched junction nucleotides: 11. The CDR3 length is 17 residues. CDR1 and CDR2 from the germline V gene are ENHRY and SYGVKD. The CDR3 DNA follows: TGTGCCATCAGTTTCCCGACTAGCGGAGACTCCACAGATACGCAGTATTTT. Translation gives CAISFPTSGDSTDTQYF.

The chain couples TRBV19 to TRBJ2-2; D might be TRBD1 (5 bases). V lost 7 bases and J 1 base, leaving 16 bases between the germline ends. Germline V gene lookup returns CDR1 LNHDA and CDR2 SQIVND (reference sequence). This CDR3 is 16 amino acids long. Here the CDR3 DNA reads TGTGCCAGTATCAGTCTGGGGCAGGGGAACACCGGGGAGCTGTTTTTT. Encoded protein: CASISLGQGNTGELFF.

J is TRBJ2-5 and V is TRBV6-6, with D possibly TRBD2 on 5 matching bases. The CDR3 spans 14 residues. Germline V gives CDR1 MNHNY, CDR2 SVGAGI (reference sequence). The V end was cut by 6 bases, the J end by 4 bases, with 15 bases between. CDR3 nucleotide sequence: TGTGCCAGCAGCCCCGCCCGGGGTCGAGAGACCCAGTACTTC. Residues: CASSPARGRETQYF.

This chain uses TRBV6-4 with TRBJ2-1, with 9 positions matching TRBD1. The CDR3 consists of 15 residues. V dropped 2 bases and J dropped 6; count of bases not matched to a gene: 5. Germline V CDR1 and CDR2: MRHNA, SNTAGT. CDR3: CASSDGTGSSNEQFF. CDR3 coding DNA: TGTGCCAGCAGTGACGGGACAGGGTCTAGCAATGAGCAGTTCTTC.

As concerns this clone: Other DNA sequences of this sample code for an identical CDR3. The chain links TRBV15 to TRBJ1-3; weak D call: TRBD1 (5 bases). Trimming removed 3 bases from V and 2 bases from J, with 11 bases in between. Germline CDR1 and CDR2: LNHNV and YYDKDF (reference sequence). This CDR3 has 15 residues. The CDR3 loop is CATSRDRGTGNTIYF. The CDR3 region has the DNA TGTGCCACCAGCAGGGATAGGGGTACTGGAAACACCATATATTTT.

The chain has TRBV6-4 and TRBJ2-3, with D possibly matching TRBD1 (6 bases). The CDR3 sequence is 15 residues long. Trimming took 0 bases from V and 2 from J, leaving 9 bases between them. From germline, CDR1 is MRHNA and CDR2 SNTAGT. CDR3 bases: TGTGCCAGCAGTGACTCGAACAGGGCCACAGATACGCAGTATTTT. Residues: CASSDSNRATDTQYF.

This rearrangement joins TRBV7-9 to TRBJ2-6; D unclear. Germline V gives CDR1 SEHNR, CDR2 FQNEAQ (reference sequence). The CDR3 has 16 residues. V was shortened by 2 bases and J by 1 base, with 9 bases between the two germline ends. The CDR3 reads CASSLHASSGANVLTF. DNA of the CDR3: TGTGCCAGCAGCTTACACGCGAGTTCTGGGGCCAACGTCCTGACTTTC. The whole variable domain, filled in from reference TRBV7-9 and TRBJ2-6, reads DTGVSQNPRHKITKRGQNVTFRCDPISEHNRLYWYRQTLGQGPEFLTYFQNEAQLEKSRLLSDRFSAERPKGSFSTLEIQRTEQGDSAMYLCASSLHASSGANVLTFGAGSRLTVL.

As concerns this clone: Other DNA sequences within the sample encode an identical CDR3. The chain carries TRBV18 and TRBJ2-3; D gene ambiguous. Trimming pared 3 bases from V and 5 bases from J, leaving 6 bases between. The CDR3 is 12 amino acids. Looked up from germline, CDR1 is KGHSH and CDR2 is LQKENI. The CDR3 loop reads CASSPLRDTQYF. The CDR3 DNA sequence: TGTGCCAGCTCACCCTTAAGAGATACGCAGTATTTT.

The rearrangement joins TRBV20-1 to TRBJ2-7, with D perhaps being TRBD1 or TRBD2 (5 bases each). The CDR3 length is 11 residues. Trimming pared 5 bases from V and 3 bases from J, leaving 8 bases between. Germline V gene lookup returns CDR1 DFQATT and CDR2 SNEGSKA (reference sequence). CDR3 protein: CSASGGYEQYF. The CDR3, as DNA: TGCAGTGCTTCTGGGGGCTACGAGCAGTACTTC.

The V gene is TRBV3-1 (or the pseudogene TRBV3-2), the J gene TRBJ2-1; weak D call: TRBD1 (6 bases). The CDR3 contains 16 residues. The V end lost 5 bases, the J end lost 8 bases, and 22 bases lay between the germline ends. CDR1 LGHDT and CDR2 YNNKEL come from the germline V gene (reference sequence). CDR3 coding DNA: TGTGCCAGCAGCTCTCACCGGGACATGGTTAACCATGAGCAGTTCTTC. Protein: CASSSHRDMVNHEQFF.